Sequencing of this TCR beta chain was carried out in a study of shared clonotypes between healthy human individuals. Data came from immunoSEQ multiplex PCR; TCRdb stores just in-frame clones and leaves some out. The sample lists some 1,600,000 clones; 95% to 99% were seen once. Germline-derived CDR1 and CDR2 are SGHRS and YFSETQ. CDR3 length: 16 residues. J lost 5 bases, V lost 0 bases, and 10 bases had no gene match. The receptor's source is a man under 40 in good health. Sequencing was carried out using naive CD4+ T cells sorted from blood. Subset: CD45RA+ positively selected. The chain joins TRBV5-1 to TRBJ2-7; 8 nucleotides line up with TRBD2. CDR3 DNA sequence: TGCGCCAGCAGCTTGGCACCCAGCGGGAGCCTCCACGAGCAGTACTTC. It encodes CASSLAPSGSLHEQYF.